This TCR beta chain was sequenced during a study of cytomegalovirus exposure and HLA in healthy donors. In regard to this clone: Antigen: not known.

J gave up 6 bases and V 6 bases, and 2 bases lay outside the gene matches. The CDR3 consists of 12 residues. CDR1 SQVTM and CDR2 ANQGSEA come from the germline V gene. General study findings and limits: The authors enumerated 150 to 200 TCR beta chains as linked to cytomegalovirus. A later analysis found most CMV-associated TCR beta chains apparently HLA-restricted.

Researchers ran the PCR with 60 Vbeta and 13 Jbeta primers. Profiled with immunoSEQ multiplex PCR; TCRdb holds only in-frame clones, not every one. Found here are about 170,000 clones, 85% of them singletons; the top ten hold roughly 2.2%. The rearrangement joins TRBV29-1 to TRBJ1-4; the match to TRBD1 covers 9 bases. The TCR sequence derives from a man aged 18 to 29 in good health and CMV-seropositive. The sequenced material came from PBMCs. CDR3 nucleotides: TGCAGCGTCGACAGGGGGGATGAAAAACTGTTTTTT. Translated: CSVDRGDEKLFF.